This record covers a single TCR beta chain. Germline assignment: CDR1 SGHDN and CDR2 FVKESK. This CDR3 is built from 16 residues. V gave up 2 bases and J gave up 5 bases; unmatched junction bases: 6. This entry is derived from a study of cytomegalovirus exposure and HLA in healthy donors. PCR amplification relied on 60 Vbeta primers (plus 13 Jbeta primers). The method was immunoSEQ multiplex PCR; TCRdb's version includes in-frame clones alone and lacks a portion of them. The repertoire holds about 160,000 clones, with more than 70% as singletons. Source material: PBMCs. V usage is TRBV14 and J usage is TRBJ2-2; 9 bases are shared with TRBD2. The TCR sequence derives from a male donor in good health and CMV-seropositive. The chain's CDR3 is CASSQSGRYGTGELFF. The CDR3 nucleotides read TGTGCCAGCAGCCAAAGCGGGAGGTACGGGACCGGGGAGCTGTTTTTT.